Given below is one T cell receptor (beta chain) in context. Antigen: not known. The CDR3 totals 11 residues. Germline CDR1 SGDLS, CDR2 YYNGEE. V was pared by 0 bases and J by 8 bases, with 5 bases between. The record originates from a study of lymphopenia after photon versus proton radiotherapy. Study observations and caveats: After lymphocyte nadir, photon-treated repertoires showed oligoclonal expansion, especially CD8+ Temra. Authors raise, but do not show, better survival with proton therapy.

TCRdb's table, derived via immunoSEQ multiplex PCR, lists solely in-frame clones and lacks some. This table has 25,000 to 30,000 clones, around 81% appearing once. This sequence was found in a man in his forties or fifties with gastric cancer. The sequenced sample was peripheral blood, obtained from a patient treated with photon-based radiotherapy. The genes are TRBV9 and TRBJ1-2; D unresolved. The CDR3 here is CASSVGKGYTF. The CDR3, as DNA: TGTGCCAGCAGCGTAGGGAAAGGCTACACCTTC.